One sample yielded the 5 T cell receptor beta chains listed below, sequenced in a study of T cells in Graves' hyperthyroidism and ophthalmopathy. RNA transcripts were the template for amplifying TCR beta CDR3 regions. The HTBI set primed first-round TCR CDR3 RT-PCR. TCRdb re-called the multiplex PCR reads with MiXCR, one entry per CDR3 protein. The data contain a few hundred thousand distinct CDR3 sequences, about 15% of them singletons. The sample taken for sequencing was blood. The source is a woman under 40 with Graves' ophthalmopathy.

The chain recombines TRBV28 with TRBJ1-2; D not certain. The ends were cut back, 6 bases at V and 8 bases at J, with 19 bases in the middle. CDR1 and CDR2 (germline): MDHEN, SYDVKM. CDR3 size: 14 residues. For the CDR3, the DNA is TGTGCCAGCAGCTCTCTCGGGGAACTATACGGCTACACCTTC. Protein: CASSSLGELYGYTF.

This clonotype was detected ten times or more. The V call is TRBV10-3, the J call TRBJ2-5; 9 nucleotides line up with TRBD1. The CDR3 sequence is 16 residues long. Germline CDR1 is ENHRY and CDR2 is SYGVKD. After removal of 3 bases from V and 5 bases from J, the junction contained 10 bases not matched to a gene. The CDR3 here is CAISERNRGRGETQYF. The DNA for the CDR3 is TGTGCCATCAGTGAAAGGAACAGGGGGCGAGGCGAGACCCAGTACTTC.

This chain links TRBV13 with TRBJ2-1; TRBD2 agrees at 14 bases. V lost 0 bases to trimming and J lost 3 bases; unmatched junction nucleotides: 4. Germline CDR1 is PRHDT and CDR2 is FYEKMQ (reference sequence). This CDR3 is 18 amino acids long. The CDR3 region is CASSLGTSGGALYNEQFF. As DNA, the CDR3 is TGTGCCAGCAGCTTAGGGACTAGCGGGGGGGCCCTCTACAATGAGCAGTTCTTC.

This clonotype was recorded once. This chain links TRBV27 with TRBJ2-5, with 9 bases matching TRBD2. CDR3 length equals 16 residues. Per the germline V gene, CDR1 is MNHEY and CDR2 is SMNVEV (reference sequence). The trim removed 5 bases at V and 5 bases at J, leaving 12 bases unmatched. The CDR3, as DNA: TGTGCCAGCAGTCCCATCGGGGTAGCGGGAGTTGAGACCCAGTACTTC. Its protein product is CASSPIGVAGVETQYF.

This clonotype was recorded many times. The J gene is TRBJ1-5, the V gene TRBV19; 7 positions agree with TRBD1. V was pared by 9 bases and J by 5 bases, with 4 bases of the junction left unmatched. The CDR3 spans 12 residues. Germline-derived CDR1 and CDR2 are LNHDA and SQIVND (reference sequence). The CDR3 nucleotides are TGTGCCAGCGCGACAGGGTATCAGCCCCAGCATTTT. Its protein is CASATGYQPQHF. Based on the CDR3 plus reference TRBV19 and TRBJ1-5, the full variable domain is DGGITQSPKYLFRKEGQNVTLSCEQNLNHDAMYWYRQDPGQGLRLIYYSQIVNDFQKGDIAEGYSVSREKKESFPLTVTSAQKNPTAFYLCASATGYQPQHFGDGTRLSIL.